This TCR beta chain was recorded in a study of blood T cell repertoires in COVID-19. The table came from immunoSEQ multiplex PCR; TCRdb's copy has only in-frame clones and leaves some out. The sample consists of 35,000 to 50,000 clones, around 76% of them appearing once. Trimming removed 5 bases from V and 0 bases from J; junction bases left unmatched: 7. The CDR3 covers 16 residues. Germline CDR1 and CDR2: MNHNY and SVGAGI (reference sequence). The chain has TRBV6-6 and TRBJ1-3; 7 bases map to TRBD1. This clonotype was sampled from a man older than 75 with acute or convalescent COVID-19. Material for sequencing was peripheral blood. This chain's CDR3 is CASSLGRGSSGNTIYF. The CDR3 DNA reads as TGTGCCAGCAGTCTGGGCAGGGGGAGCTCTGGAAACACCATATATTTT.